These 7 T cell receptor beta chains originate from one sample sequenced in a study of blood T cell repertoires in COVID-19. Some clones are missing from TCRdb's copy, which holds only in-frame ones; the method was immunoSEQ multiplex PCR. The sample has fewer than 250,000 clones, about 87% seen once. Sequenced input: PBMCs or T cells enriched from blood (not recorded which). The receptors were gathered from a man in his forties or fifties who had been exposed to COVID-19.

The chain uses TRBV19 and TRBJ1-2; tentative D call: TRBD1 (6 bases). Per the germline V gene, CDR1 is LNHDA and CDR2 is SQIVND (reference sequence). The CDR3 is 13 residues long. Trimming took off 5 bases at V and 4 bases at J, with 11 bases between the two ends. The CDR3 sequence is CASSFRQAYGYTF. Here the CDR3 DNA reads TGTGCCAGTAGTTTCAGACAGGCCTATGGCTACACCTTC.

Only a few counts were recorded for this clone. The chain carries TRBV5-8 and TRBJ2-7; 14 bases align to TRBD2. The CDR3 contains 16 residues. Germline V gene data show CDR1 as SGHTS and CDR2 as YDEGEE. V shed 4 bases and J 5 bases; nucleotides not matched to a gene: 8. The CDR3 DNA reads as TGTGCCAGCAGCCGAATTGGACTAGCGGGAGGCCACGAGCAGTACGTC. Translated, it gives CASSRIGLAGGHEQYV.

This clone was recorded only once. The chain combines TRBV4-1 with TRBJ2-7, with 7 bases aligning to TRBD1. Unmatched junction bases numbered 14, after V lost 4 bases and J lost 5 bases. The CDR3 consists of 16 residues. The germline V gene encodes CDR1 MGHRA and CDR2 YSYEKL. The CDR3 nucleotides are TGCGCCAGCAGCCCCCACAAACTCCAGGGGGTCGACGAGCAGTACTTC. As protein: CASSPHKLQGVDEQYF.

The rearrangement joins TRBV27 to TRBJ1-5, with a possible D match to TRBD1 (5 bases). The germline V and J ends were trimmed by 4 bases and 4 bases, with 11 bases remaining between them. The CDR3 consists of 14 residues. Germline V gene sequence: CDR1 MNHEY, CDR2 SMNVEV (reference sequence). The CDR3, as DNA: TGTGCCAGCAGTTCGAGACAGCGAAATCAGCCCCAGCATTTT. Its protein is CASSSRQRNQPQHF.

The chain combines TRBV19 with TRBJ2-1; D might be TRBD2 (6 bases). CDR1 LNHDA and CDR2 SQIVND come from the germline V gene (reference sequence). This CDR3 has 15 amino acids. V was pared by 6 bases and J by 0 bases, with 12 bases between. CDR3 nucleotide sequence: TGTGCCAGTAGGGCAGGGAGGAGCTCCTACAATGAGCAGTTCTTC. This translates into CASRAGRSSYNEQFF. Combining the CDR3 with reference TRBV19 and TRBJ2-1 gives the whole variable domain DGGITQSPKYLFRKEGQNVTLSCEQNLNHDAMYWYRQDPGQGLRLIYYSQIVNDFQKGDIAEGYSVSREKKESFPLTVTSAQKNPTAFYLCASRAGRSSYNEQFFGPGTRLTVL.

V usage is TRBV5-1 and J usage is TRBJ1-3; D might be TRBD1 (5 bases). Germline V gene lookup returns CDR1 SGHRS and CDR2 YFSETQ. CDR3 length: 15 residues. Trimming pared 1 base from V and 3 bases from J, leaving 11 bases between. The CDR3 here is CASSLTGSDGNTIYF. The CDR3, as DNA: TGCGCCAGCAGCTTGACAGGTAGTGATGGAAACACCATATATTTT.

The chain carries TRBV5-1 and TRBJ1-1; D is possibly TRBD1 (5 bases). CDR3 length: 14 residues. With 4 bases removed from V and 1 base from J, the gap between germline ends came to 11 bases. Germline CDR1 reads SGHRS; CDR2 reads YFSETQ. This chain's CDR3 is CASSRSGQNTEAFF. CDR3 nucleotides: TGCGCCAGCAGCCGTTCAGGACAGAACACTGAAGCTTTCTTT.